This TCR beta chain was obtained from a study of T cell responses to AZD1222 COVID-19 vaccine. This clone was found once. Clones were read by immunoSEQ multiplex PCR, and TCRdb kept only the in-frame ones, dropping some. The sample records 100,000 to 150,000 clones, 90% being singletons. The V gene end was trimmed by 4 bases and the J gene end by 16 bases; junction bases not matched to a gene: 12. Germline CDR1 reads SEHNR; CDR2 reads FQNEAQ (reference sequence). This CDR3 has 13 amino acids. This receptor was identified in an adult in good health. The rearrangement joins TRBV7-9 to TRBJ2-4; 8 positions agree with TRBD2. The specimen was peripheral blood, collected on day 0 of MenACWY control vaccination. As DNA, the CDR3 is TGTGCCAGCAGCTCAGCGGGGGCATCCAGGACATACTTC. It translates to CASSSAGASRTYF.